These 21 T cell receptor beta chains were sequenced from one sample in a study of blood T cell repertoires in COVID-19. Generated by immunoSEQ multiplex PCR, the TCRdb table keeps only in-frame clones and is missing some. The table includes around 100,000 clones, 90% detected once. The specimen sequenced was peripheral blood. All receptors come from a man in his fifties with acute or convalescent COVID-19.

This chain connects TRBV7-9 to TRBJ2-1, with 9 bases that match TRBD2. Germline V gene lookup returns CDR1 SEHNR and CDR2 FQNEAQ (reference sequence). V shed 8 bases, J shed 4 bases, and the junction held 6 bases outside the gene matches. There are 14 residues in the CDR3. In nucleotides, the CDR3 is TGTGCCAGCCGCCTTAGCGGGAGTTACAATGAGCAGTTCTTC. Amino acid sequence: CASRLSGSYNEQFF.

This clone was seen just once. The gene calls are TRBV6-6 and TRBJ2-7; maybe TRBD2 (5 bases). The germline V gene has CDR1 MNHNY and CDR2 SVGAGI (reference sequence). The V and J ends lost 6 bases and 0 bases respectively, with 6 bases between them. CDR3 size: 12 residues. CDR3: CASSRDSYEQYF. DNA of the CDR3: TGTGCCAGCAGCCGGGACTCCTACGAGCAGTACTTC.

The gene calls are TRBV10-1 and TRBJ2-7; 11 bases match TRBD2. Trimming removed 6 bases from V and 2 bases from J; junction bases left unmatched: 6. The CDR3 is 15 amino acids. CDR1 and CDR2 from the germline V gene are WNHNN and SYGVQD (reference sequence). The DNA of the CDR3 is TGCGCCAGCAGAAGACTAGCGGGATCTCCCTACGAGCAGTACTTC. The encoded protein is CASRRLAGSPYEQYF.

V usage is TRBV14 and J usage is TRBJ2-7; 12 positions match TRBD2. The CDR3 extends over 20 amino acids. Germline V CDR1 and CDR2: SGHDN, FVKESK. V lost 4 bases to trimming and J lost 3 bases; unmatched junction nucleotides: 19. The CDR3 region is CASSLSPGLAGSKHLYEQYF. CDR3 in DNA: TGTGCCAGCAGCCTAAGTCCGGGACTAGCGGGCTCAAAGCACCTCTACGAGCAGTACTTC.

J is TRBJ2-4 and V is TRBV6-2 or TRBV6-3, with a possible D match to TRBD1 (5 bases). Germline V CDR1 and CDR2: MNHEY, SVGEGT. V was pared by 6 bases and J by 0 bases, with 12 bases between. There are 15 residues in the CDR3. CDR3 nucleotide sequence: TGTGCCAGCAGCTTCCCCGGACAAGCCAAAAACATTCAGTACTTC. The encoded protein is CASSFPGQAKNIQYF.

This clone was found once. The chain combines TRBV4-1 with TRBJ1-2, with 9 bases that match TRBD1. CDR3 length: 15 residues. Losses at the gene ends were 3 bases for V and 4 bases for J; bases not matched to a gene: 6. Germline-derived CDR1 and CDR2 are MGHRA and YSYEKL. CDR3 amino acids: CASSQGRTGVYGYTF. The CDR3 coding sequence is TGCGCCAGCAGCCAGGGCAGGACAGGGGTCTATGGCTACACCTTC.

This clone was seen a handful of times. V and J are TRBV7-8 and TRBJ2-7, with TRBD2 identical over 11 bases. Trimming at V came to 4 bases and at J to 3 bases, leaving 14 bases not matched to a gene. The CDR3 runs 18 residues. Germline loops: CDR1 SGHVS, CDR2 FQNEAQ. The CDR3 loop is CASSSLGATGTSGYEQYF. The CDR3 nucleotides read TGTGCCAGCAGCTCCTTAGGTGCTACCGGGACTAGCGGCTACGAGCAGTACTTC.

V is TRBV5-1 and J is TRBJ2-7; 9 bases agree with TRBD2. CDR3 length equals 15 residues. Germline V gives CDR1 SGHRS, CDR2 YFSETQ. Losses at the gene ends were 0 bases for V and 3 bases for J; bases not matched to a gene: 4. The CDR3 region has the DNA TGCGCCAGCAGCTTGGAAGGCGGGGGGGGCTACGAGCAGTACTTC. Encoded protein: CASSLEGGGGYEQYF.

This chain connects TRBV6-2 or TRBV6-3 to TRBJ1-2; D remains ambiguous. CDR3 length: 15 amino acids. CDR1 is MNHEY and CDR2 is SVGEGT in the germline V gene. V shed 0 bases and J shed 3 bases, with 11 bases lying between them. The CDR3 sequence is CASSYSNDKDYGYTF. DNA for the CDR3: TGTGCCAGCAGTTACTCGAATGACAAGGACTATGGCTACACCTTC.

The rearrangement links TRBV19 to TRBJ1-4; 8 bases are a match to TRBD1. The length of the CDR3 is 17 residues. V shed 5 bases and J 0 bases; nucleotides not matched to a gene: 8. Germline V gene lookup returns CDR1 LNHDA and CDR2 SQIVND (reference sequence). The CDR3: CASSPRQGFATNEKLFF. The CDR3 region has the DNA TGTGCCAGTAGTCCCCGACAGGGGTTCGCAACTAATGAAAAACTGTTTTTT.

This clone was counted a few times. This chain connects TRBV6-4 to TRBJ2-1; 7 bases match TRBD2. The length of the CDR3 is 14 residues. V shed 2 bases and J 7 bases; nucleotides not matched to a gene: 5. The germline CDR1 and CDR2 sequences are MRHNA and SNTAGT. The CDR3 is CASSDQGLGNEQFF. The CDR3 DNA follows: TGTGCCAGCAGTGACCAAGGACTAGGTAATGAGCAGTTCTTC.

CDR3: CASSQEWTTSGRSYNEQFF. DNA for the CDR3: TGTGCCAGCAGCCAAGAATGGACGACTAGCGGGAGGAGTTACAATGAGCAGTTCTTC. This rearrangement joins TRBV14 to TRBJ2-1, with 13 bases lining up with TRBD2. Trimming cost V 0 bases and J 4 bases; bases outside gene matches: 9. Germline V gene data show CDR1 as SGHDN and CDR2 as FVKESK. The CDR3 is 19 amino acids.

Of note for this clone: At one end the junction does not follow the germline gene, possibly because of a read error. CDR3 sequence reads: CASRLGAGNTGELFF. CDR3 nucleotide sequence: TGCGCCAGCAGGTTGGGGGCAGGCAACACCGGGGAGCTGTTTTTT. J is TRBJ2-2 and V is TRBV5-1; TRBD1 might be the D (6 bases). The V gene's germline CDR1 is SGHRS and CDR2 YFSETQ. CDR3 length: 15 residues.

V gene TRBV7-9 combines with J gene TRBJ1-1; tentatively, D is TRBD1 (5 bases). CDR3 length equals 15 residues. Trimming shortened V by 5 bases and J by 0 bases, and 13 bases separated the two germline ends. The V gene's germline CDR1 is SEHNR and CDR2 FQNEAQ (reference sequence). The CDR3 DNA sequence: TGTGCCAGCAGCCCAGGGTGGGAAATGAACACTGAAGCTTTCTTT. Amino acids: CASSPGWEMNTEAFF. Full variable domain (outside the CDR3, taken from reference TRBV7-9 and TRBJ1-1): DTGVSQNPRHKITKRGQNVTFRCDPISEHNRLYWYRQTLGQGPEFLTYFQNEAQLEKSRLLSDRFSAERPKGSFSTLEIQRTEQGDSAMYLCASSPGWEMNTEAFFGQGTRLTVV.

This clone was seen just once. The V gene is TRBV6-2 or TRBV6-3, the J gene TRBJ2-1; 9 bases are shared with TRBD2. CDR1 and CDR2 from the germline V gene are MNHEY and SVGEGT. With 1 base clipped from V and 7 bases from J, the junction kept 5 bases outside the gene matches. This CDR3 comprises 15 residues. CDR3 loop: CASSYWAGGPNEQFF. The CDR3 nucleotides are TGTGCCAGCAGTTACTGGGCGGGAGGGCCAAATGAGCAGTTCTTC.

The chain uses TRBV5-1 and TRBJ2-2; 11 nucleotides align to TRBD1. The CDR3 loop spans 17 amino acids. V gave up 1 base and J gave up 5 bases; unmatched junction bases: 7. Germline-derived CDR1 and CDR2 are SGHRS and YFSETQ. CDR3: CASSLYPGQGGTGELFF. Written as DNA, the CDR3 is TGCGCCAGCAGCTTGTACCCGGGACAGGGGGGTACCGGGGAGCTGTTTTTT.

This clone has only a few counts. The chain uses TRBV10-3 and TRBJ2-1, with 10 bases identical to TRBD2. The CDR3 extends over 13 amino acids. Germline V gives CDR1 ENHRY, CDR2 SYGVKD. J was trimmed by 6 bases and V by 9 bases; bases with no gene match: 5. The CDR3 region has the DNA TGTGCCATGTCCGGGACTAGCGTCAATGAGCAGTTCTTC. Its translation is CAMSGTSVNEQFF.

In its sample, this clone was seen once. The CDR3 protein is CASSRYNEQFF. DNA of the CDR3: TGTGCCAGCAGTCGGTACAATGAGCAGTTCTTC. This chain joins TRBV27 and TRBJ2-1; D unresolved. V lost 5 bases and J lost 4, with 3 bases in between. Germline V lookup: CDR1 MNHEY, CDR2 SMNVEV (reference sequence). There are 11 residues in the CDR3.

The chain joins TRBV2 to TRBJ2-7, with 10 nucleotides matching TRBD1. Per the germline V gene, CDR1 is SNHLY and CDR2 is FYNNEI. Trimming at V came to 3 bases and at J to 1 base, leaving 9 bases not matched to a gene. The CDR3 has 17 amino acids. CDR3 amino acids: CASSDGDRGILSYEQYF. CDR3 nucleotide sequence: TGTGCCAGCAGTGACGGGGACAGGGGCATCCTTTCCTACGAGCAGTACTTC. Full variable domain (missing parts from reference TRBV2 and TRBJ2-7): EPEVTQTPSHQVTQMGQEVILRCVPISNHLYFYWYRQILGQKVEFLVSFYNNEISEKSEIFDDQFSVERPDGSNFTLKIRSTKLEDSAMYFCASSDGDRGILSYEQYFGPGTRLTVT.

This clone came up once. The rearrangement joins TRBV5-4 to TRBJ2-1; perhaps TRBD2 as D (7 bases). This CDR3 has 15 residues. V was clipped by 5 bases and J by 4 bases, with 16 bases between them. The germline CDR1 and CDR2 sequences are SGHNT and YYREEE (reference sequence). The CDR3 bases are TGTGCCAGCAGGGGTGAGGGGGGGCTTTACAATGAGCAGTTCTTC. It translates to CASRGEGGLYNEQFF.

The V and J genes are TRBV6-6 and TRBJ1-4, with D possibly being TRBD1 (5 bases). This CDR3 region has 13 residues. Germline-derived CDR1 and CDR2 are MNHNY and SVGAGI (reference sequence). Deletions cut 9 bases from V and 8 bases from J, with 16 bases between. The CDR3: CASTIRGAEKLFF. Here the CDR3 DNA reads TGTGCCAGTACTATCCGCGGGGCCGAAAAACTGTTTTTT.